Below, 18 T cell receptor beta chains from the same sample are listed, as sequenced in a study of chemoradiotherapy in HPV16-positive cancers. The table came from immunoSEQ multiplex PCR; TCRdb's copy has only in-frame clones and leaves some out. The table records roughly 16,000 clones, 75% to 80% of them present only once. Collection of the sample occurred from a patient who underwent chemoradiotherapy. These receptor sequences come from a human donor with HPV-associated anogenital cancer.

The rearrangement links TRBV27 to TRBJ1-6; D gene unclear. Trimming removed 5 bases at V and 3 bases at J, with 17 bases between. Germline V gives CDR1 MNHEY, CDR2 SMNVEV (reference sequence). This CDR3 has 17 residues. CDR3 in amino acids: CASSTRAQTNYNSPLHF. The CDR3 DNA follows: TGTGCCAGCAGTACTCGGGCCCAAACTAACTATAATTCACCCCTCCACTTT.

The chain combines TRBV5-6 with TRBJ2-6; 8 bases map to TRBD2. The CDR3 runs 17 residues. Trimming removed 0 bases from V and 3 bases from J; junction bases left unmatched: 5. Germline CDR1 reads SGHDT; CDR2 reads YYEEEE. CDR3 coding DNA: TGTGCCAGCAGCTTGGTCGGGGGGGTTTATGGGGCCAACGTCCTGACTTTC. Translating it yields CASSLVGGVYGANVLTF.

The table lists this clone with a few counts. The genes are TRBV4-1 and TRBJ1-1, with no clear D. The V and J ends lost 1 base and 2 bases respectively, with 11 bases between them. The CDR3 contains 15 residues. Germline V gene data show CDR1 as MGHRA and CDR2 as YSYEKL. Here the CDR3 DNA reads TGCGCCAGCAGCCAAGTTGCCCGGGAAAACACTGAAGCTTTCTTT. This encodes CASSQVARENTEAFF.

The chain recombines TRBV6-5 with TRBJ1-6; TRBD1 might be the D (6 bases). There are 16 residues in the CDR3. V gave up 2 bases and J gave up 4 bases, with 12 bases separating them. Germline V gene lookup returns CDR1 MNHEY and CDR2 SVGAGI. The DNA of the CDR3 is TGTGCCAGCAGTTACGGGGGCCAGGGTTATAATTCACCCCTCCACTTT. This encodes CASSYGGQGYNSPLHF.

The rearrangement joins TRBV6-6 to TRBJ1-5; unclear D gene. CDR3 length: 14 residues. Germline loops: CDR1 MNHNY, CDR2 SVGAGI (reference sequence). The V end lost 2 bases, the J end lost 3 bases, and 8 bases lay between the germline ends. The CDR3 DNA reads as TGTGCCAGCAGTTACGGTCAGCTCAATCAGCCCCAGCATTTT. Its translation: CASSYGQLNQPQHF.

The CDR3 nucleotides read TGTGCCAGCAGCGCGAACCGGGGCAATGAGCAGTTCTTC. This encodes CASSANRGNEQFF. The chain couples TRBV7-3 to TRBJ2-1; tentatively, D is TRBD2 (5 bases). The CDR3 totals 13 residues. The germline gives CDR1 SGHTA, CDR2 FQGTGA. V lost 5 bases and J lost 6, with 11 bases in between. Looking up the rest from reference TRBV7-3 and TRBJ2-1 gives the full variable domain: GAGVSQTPSNKVTEKGKYVELRCDPISGHTALYWYRQSLGQGPEFLIYFQGTGAADDSGLPNDRFFAVRPEGSVSTLKIQRTERGDSAVYLCASSANRGNEQFFGPGTRLTVL.

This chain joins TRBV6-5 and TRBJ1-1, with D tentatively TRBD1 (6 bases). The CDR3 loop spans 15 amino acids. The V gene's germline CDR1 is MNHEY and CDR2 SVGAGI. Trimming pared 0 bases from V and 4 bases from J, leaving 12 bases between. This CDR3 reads CASSYSFRGATEAFF. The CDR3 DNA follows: TGTGCCAGCAGTTACTCGTTCAGGGGCGCCACTGAAGCTTTCTTT.

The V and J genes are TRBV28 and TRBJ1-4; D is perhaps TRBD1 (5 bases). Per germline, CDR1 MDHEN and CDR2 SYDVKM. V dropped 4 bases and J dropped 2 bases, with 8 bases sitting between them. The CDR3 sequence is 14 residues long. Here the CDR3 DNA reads TGTGCCAGCAGTTACGGGGGGACTAATGAAAAACTGTTTTTT. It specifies CASSYGGTNEKLFF.

CDR3 loop: CASSYSSPEGYTF. CDR3 coding DNA: TGTGCCAGCAGTTACTCATCCCCGGAAGGCTACACCTTC. J is TRBJ1-2 and V is TRBV6-6; D gene unclear. CDR1 and CDR2 (germline): MNHNY, SVGAGI (reference sequence). This CDR3 is 13 amino acids long. V was cut by 0 bases and J by 8 bases, with 10 bases left in between.

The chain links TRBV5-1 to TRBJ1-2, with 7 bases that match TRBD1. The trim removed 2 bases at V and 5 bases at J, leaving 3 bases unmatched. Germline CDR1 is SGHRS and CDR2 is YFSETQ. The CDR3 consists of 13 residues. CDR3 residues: CASSFTGAYGYTF. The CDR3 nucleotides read TGCGCCAGCAGCTTCACAGGGGCGTATGGCTACACCTTC.

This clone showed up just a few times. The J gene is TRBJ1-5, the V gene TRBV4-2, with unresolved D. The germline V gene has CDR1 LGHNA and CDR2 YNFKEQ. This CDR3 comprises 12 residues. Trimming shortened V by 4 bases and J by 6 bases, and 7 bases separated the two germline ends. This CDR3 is CASSPGGQPQHF. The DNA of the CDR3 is TGTGCCAGCAGCCCTGGAGGTCAGCCCCAGCATTTT.

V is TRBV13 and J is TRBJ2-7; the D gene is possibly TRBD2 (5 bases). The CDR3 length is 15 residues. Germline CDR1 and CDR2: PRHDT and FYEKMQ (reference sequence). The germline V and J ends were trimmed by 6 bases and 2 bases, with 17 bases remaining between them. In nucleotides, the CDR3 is TGTGCCAGCAGTCCGAAGAGGGCTATAACCTACGAGCAGTACTTC. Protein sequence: CASSPKRAITYEQYF. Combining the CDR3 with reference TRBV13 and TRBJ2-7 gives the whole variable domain AAGVIQSPRHLIKEKRETATLKCYPIPRHDTVYWYQQGPGQDPQFLISFYEKMQSDKGSIPDRFSAQQFSDYHSELNMSSLELGDSALYFCASSPKRAITYEQYFGPGTRLTVT.

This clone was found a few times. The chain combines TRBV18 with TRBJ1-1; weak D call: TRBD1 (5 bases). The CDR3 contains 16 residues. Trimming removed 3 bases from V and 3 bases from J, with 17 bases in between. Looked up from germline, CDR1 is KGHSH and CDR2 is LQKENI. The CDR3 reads CASSPRAGFDDTEAFF. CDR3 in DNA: TGTGCCAGCTCACCTCGGGCAGGGTTTGATGACACTGAAGCTTTCTTT.

The chain's CDR3 is CASSIGGTAIYGYTF. CDR3 DNA: TGTGCCAGTAGTATAGGGGGGACAGCAATCTATGGCTACACCTTC. The V gene is TRBV19, the J gene TRBJ1-2; 7 bases match TRBD1. CDR3 length: 15 amino acids. V lost 1 base to trimming and J lost 4 bases; unmatched junction nucleotides: 6. Germline V gene lookup returns CDR1 LNHDA and CDR2 SQIVND (reference sequence).

The CDR3 is CASSEGRGGSDEQFF. CDR3 nucleotide sequence: TGTGCCAGCAGTGAAGGGCGGGGGGGCTCAGATGAGCAGTTCTTC. The chain employs TRBV2 and TRBJ2-1, with TRBD2 identical over 9 bases. Germline-derived CDR1 and CDR2 are SNHLY and FYNNEI. V dropped 1 base and J dropped 8; count of bases not matched to a gene: 6. This CDR3 contains 15 residues.

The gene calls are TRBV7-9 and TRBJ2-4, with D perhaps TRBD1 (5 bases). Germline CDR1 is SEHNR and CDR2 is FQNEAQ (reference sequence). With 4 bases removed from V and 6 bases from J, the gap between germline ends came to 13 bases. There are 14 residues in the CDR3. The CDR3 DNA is TGTGCCAGCAGCTCGCTGAAAGGGGCAAACATTCAGTACTTC. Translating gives CASSSLKGANIQYF.

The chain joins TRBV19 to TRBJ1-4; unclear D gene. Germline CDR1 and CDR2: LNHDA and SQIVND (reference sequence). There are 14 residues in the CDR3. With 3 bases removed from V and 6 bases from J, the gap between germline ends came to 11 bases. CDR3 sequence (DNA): TGTGCCAGTAGTATTGGACGGAGGGATGAAAAACTGTTTTTT. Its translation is CASSIGRRDEKLFF. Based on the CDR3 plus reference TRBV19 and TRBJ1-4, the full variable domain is DGGITQSPKYLFRKEGQNVTLSCEQNLNHDAMYWYRQDPGQGLRLIYYSQIVNDFQKGDIAEGYSVSREKKESFPLTVTSAQKNPTAFYLCASSIGRRDEKLFFGSGTQLSVL.

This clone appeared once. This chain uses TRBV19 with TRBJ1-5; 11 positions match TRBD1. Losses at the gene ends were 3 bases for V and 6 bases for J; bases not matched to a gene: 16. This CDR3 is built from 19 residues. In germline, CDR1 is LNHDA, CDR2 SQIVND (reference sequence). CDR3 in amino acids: CASSIRSLGQGAKGQPQHF. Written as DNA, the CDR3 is TGTGCCAGTAGTATTAGAAGTCTAGGACAGGGGGCGAAGGGTCAGCCCCAGCATTTT.